The source of this T cell receptor (beta chain) is a study of PD-1 blockade in mismatch repair-deficient tumors. The repertoire was sequenced with immunoSEQ multiplex PCR; TCRdb's copy has only in-frame clones and lacks some. The table includes roughly 16,000 clones, roughly four fifths detected once. This CDR3 region has 15 residues. Germline CDR1 is MDHEN and CDR2 is SYDVKM. J lost 9 bases, V lost 11 bases, and 13 bases had no gene match. PCR or immunohistochemistry showed mismatch repair deficiency in every enrolled patient. Three pembrolizumab responders had their TCRs sequenced. As to this clone: The antigen is unknown.

Study observations and caveats: Tumor-resident clones, often undetectable pretreatment in blood, expanded then contracted after pembrolizumab.

The receptor's source is an adult with mismatch repair-deficient cancer. This specimen was PBMCs, taken 4 weeks after starting pembrolizumab. The chain recombines TRBV28 with TRBJ2-1, with 13 bases that match TRBD2. CDR3 nucleotides: TGTGCCGCCCCCGGGACTAGCGGGAATGTTGGTGAGCAGTTCTTC. Its protein is CAAPGTSGNVGEQFF.